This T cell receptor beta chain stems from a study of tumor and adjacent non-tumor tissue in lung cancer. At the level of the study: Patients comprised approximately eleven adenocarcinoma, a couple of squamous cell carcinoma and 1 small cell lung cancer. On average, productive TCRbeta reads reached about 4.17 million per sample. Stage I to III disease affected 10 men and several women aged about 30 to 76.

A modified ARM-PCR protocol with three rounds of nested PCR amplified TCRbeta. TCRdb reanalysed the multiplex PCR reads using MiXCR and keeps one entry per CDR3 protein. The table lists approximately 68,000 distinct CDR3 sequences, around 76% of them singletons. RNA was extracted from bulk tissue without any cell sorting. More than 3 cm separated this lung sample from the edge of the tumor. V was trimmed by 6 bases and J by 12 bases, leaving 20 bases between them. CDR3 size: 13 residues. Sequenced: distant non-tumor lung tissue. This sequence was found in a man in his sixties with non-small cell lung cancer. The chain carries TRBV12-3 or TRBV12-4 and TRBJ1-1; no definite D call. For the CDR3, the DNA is TGTGCCAGCAGCCTATCCAGGAATACCGAAACTTTCTTT. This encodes CASSLSRNTETFF.